The 22 T cell receptor beta chains presented below share a single source sample, sequenced in a study of blood T cell repertoires in COVID-19. Some clones are missing from TCRdb's copy, which holds only in-frame ones; the method was immunoSEQ multiplex PCR. This table holds around 240,000 clones, about 83% found once. The sequencing sample was made of peripheral blood. The receptors derive from a woman between 50 and 59 years old with acute or convalescent COVID-19.

The chain links TRBV19 to TRBJ2-1; 9 bases line up with TRBD2. Unmatched junction bases numbered 0, after V lost 1 base and J lost 2 bases. Germline V lookup: CDR1 LNHDA, CDR2 SQIVND (reference sequence). There are 15 residues in the CDR3. CDR3 DNA sequence: TGTGCCAGTAGTATAGTAGCGGGAGCCTACAATGAGCAGTTCTTC. Its translation: CASSIVAGAYNEQFF.

The gene calls are TRBV2 and TRBJ1-1, with D possibly matching TRBD1 (6 bases). V was pared by 3 bases and J by 8 bases, with 19 bases between. This CDR3 has 15 amino acids. CDR1 and CDR2 from the germline V gene are SNHLY and FYNNEI. The CDR3: CASSDPSGGLGEAFF. The CDR3 nucleotides are TGTGCCAGCAGTGATCCCAGCGGGGGGCTGGGGGAAGCTTTCTTT. The variable domain in full, completed from reference TRBV2 and TRBJ1-1, reads EPEVTQTPSHQVTQMGQEVILRCVPISNHLYFYWYRQILGQKVEFLVSFYNNEISEKSEIFDDQFSVERPDGSNFTLKIRSTKLEDSAMYFCASSDPSGGLGEAFFGQGTRLTVV.

This chain uses TRBV7-2 with TRBJ2-1; the match to TRBD2 covers 7 bases. V lost 6 bases, J lost 8 bases, and 13 bases stayed unmatched. Germline V CDR1 and CDR2: SGHTA, FQGNSA. The CDR3 sequence is 15 residues long. The CDR3 here is CASRLSAAGSHEQFF. CDR3 in DNA: TGTGCCAGCAGACTCTCGGCAGCGGGGAGCCATGAGCAGTTCTTC.

The chain carries TRBV28 and TRBJ2-5, with D maybe TRBD2 (6 bases). V was pared by 5 bases and J by 2 bases, with 15 bases between. Germline V gene sequence: CDR1 MDHEN, CDR2 SYDVKM. CDR3 length equals 15 residues. CDR3 region: CASSTVGGAQETQYF. CDR3 DNA sequence: TGTGCCAGCAGTACCGTGGGGGGAGCGCAAGAGACCCAGTACTTC.

The CDR3 nucleotides are TGTGCCACCAGTGACCCCAGACAGGGCCAGAACACCGGGGAGCTGTTTTTT. Residues: CATSDPRQGQNTGELFF. The rearrangement uses TRBV24-1 and TRBJ2-2, with TRBD1 identical over 7 bases. Germline V gene sequence: CDR1 KGHDR, CDR2 SFDVKD. The CDR3 is made up of 17 amino acids. The V and J ends lost 4 bases and 1 base, in that order; junction bases with no gene match: 8.

The chain combines TRBV9 with TRBJ2-1, with 12 bases matching TRBD2. The CDR3 is made up of 15 amino acids. V lost 5 bases, J lost 0 bases, and 0 bases stayed unmatched. Germline V gene sequence: CDR1 SGDLS, CDR2 YYNGEE. The CDR3 reads CASRTSGSSYNEQFF. CDR3 sequence (DNA): TGTGCCAGCAGGACTAGCGGGAGCTCCTACAATGAGCAGTTCTTC.

This chain links TRBV7-6 with TRBJ1-5, with D maybe TRBD1 (6 bases). Germline CDR1 and CDR2: SGHVS and FNYEAQ. There are 15 residues in the CDR3. V lost 1 base, J lost 7 bases, and 14 bases lay in between. The CDR3 sequence: CASSLGPRGGQPQHF. The CDR3 coding sequence is TGTGCCAGCAGCTTAGGCCCCAGGGGCGGGCAGCCCCAGCATTTT.

The sample holds a few counts of this clone. The chain employs TRBV3-1 (or the pseudogene TRBV3-2) and TRBJ1-5; D is unresolved. Germline CDR1 LGHDT, CDR2 YNNKEL (reference sequence). This CDR3 is 13 amino acids long. Trimming cost V 6 bases and J 7 bases, with 13 bases left between them. The CDR3 region is CASSLSSRQPQHF. The CDR3 DNA reads as TGTGCCAGCAGTCTCTCAAGCAGGCAGCCCCAGCATTTT.

This clone was recorded a few times. At the DNA level, this CDR3 is encoded by other sequences in the same sample as well. This chain uses TRBV6-5 with TRBJ1-4, with a possible D match to TRBD1 (6 bases). CDR1 and CDR2 (germline): MNHEY, SVGAGI. The ends were cut back, 6 bases at V and 0 bases at J, with 8 bases in the middle. This CDR3 has 14 residues. In nucleotides, the CDR3 is TGTGCCAGCAGAACAGGGTCAACTAATGAAAAACTGTTTTTT. It encodes CASRTGSTNEKLFF.

This clone has just one count. The chain uses TRBV12-3 or TRBV12-4 and TRBJ1-1, with no clear D. The V gene lost 6 bases and the J gene lost 4 bases, with 12 bases spanning the gap. There are 13 residues in the CDR3. CDR3 amino acids: CASSTVGGTEAFF. CDR3 DNA: TGTGCCAGCAGCACCGTCGGAGGCACTGAAGCTTTCTTT.

This chain uses TRBV20-1 with TRBJ2-5, with TRBD2 as a possible D gene (6 bases). The CDR3 has 11 residues. Germline V CDR1 and CDR2: DFQATT, SNEGSKA (reference sequence). The V end was cut by 7 bases, the J end by 5 bases, with 11 bases between. DNA for the CDR3: TGCAGTGGGGAGGAAAGGGAGACCCAGTACTTC. Protein sequence: CSGEERETQYF.

J is TRBJ2-7 and V is TRBV7-6; D might be TRBD1 (5 bases). CDR3 length equals 13 residues. Deletions cut 5 bases from V and 6 bases from J, with 14 bases between. Germline assignment: CDR1 SGHVS and CDR2 FNYEAQ. CDR3 loop: CASSPWTSAEQYF. CDR3 DNA: TGTGCCAGCAGCCCCTGGACATCGGCCGAGCAGTACTTC.

In its sample, this clone was seen many times. V usage is TRBV19 and J usage is TRBJ1-3, with D maybe TRBD1 (6 bases). The CDR3 totals 17 residues. Germline-derived CDR1 and CDR2 are LNHDA and SQIVND (reference sequence). Trimming pared 5 bases from V and 0 bases from J, leaving 17 bases between. CDR3 in amino acids: CASSLGHRQSSGNTIYF. As DNA, the CDR3 is TGTGCCAGTAGTTTGGGACACCGCCAAAGCTCTGGAAACACCATATATTTT.

The V and J genes are TRBV11-2 and TRBJ2-3; D is unclear. Per the germline V gene, CDR1 is SGHAT and CDR2 is FQNNGV. This CDR3 is built from 14 residues. Trimming removed 5 bases at V and 1 base at J, with 10 bases between. The DNA for the CDR3 is TGTGCCAGCAGCCAAACCCGGGGCACAGATACGCAGTATTTT. Protein product: CASSQTRGTDTQYF. The full variable domain, with the rest looked up from reference TRBV11-2 and TRBJ2-3, is EAGVAQSPRYKIIEKRQSVAFWCNPISGHATLYWYQQILGQGPKLLIQFQNNGVVDDSQLPKDRFSAERLKGVDSTLKIQPAKLEDSAVYLCASSQTRGTDTQYFGPGTRLTVL.

The rearrangement joins TRBV18 to TRBJ2-7; 7 nucleotides line up with TRBD1. The CDR3 sequence is 15 residues long. After removal of 6 bases from V and 2 bases from J, the junction contained 10 bases not matched to a gene. Germline assignment: CDR1 KGHSH and CDR2 LQKENI. CDR3 nucleotide sequence: TGTGCCAGCTCGCTCCACCGGGACAGCCCCTACGAGCAGTACTTC. This codes for CASSLHRDSPYEQYF. Drawing the rest from reference TRBV18 and TRBJ2-7, the complete variable domain is NAGVMQNPRHLVRRRGQEARLRCSPMKGHSHVYWYRQLPEEGLKFMVYLQKENIIDESGMPKERFSAEFPKEGPSILRIQQVVRGDSAAYFCASSLHRDSPYEQYFGPGTRLTVT.

The chain couples TRBV5-6 to TRBJ2-1; the match to TRBD2 covers 16 bases. This CDR3 is built from 16 residues. From germline, CDR1 is SGHDT and CDR2 YYEEEE. V lost 4 bases, J lost 7 bases, and 5 bases stayed unmatched. CDR3 sequence reads: CASSGGTSGRVNEQFF. DNA of the CDR3: TGTGCCAGCAGCGGGGGGACTAGCGGGAGGGTTAATGAGCAGTTCTTC. Variable domain in full (rest from reference TRBV5-6 and TRBJ2-1): DAGVTQSPTHLIKTRGQQVTLRCSPKSGHDTVSWYQQALGQGPQFIFQYYEEEERQRGNFPDRFSGHQFPNYSSELNVNALLLGDSALYLCASSGGTSGRVNEQFFGPGTRLTVL.

The CDR3 bases are TGTGCCAGCAGTTATTCTGACAGGCTGTCAGCCTACGAGCAGTACTTC. Its protein product is CASSYSDRLSAYEQYF. V and J are TRBV6-2 or TRBV6-3 and TRBJ2-7; D possibly corresponds to TRBD1 (6 bases). Germline V gene data show CDR1 as MNHEY and CDR2 as SVGEGT. This CDR3 contains 16 residues. Trimming shortened V by 3 bases and J by 2 bases, and 17 bases separated the two germline ends.

The gene calls are TRBV29-1 and TRBJ2-5; possibly TRBD1 for D (6 bases). V lost 7 bases and J 5 bases, leaving 20 bases between the germline ends. CDR1 is SQVTM, CDR2 ANQGSEA, per germline. The CDR3 spans 14 residues. The CDR3 is CSAVTGIFEETQYF. The CDR3 DNA reads TGCAGCGCTGTAACAGGGATTTTCGAGGAGACCCAGTACTTC.

This rearrangement joins TRBV12-1 to TRBJ2-3; the D call TRBD2 from the table was never checked on the DNA. TRBV12-1 is labeled a pseudogene. The CDR3 is 19 amino acids. CDR3 loop: CASSFTQISSGSSTDTQYF. The CDR3 DNA reads TGTGCCAGCAGCTTTACCCAAATTTCTAGCGGATCTAGCACAGATACGCAGTATTTT.

V is TRBV5-5 and J is TRBJ2-5; 7 bases align to TRBD1. The germline V gene has CDR1 SGHKS and CDR2 YYEKEE (reference sequence). The CDR3 runs to 15 residues. The junction had 9 bases not matched to a gene; V was cut back by 4 bases and J by 3 bases. The DNA of the CDR3 is TGTGCCAGCAGCCCCGAGACAGGGAAAGAAGAGACCCAGTACTTC. Translated: CASSPETGKEETQYF.

The CDR3: CASRYYRDGEQYF. The CDR3 DNA reads TGTGCCAGCAGATACTACAGGGACGGTGAGCAGTACTTC. The V call is TRBV12-3 or TRBV12-4, the J call TRBJ2-7; D is possibly TRBD1 (6 bases). Trimming removed 6 bases at V and 7 bases at J, with 16 bases between. This CDR3 contains 13 residues.

The chain uses TRBV11-2 and TRBJ2-2; 13 bases map to TRBD2. Per germline, CDR1 SGHAT and CDR2 FQNNGV. The length of the CDR3 is 16 residues. J gave up 5 bases and V 2 bases, and 2 bases lay outside the gene matches. CDR3 residues: CASSLWTSGSTGELFF. CDR3 DNA: TGTGCCAGCAGCTTATGGACTAGCGGGAGTACCGGGGAGCTGTTTTTT.